A single sample is the source of the 4 T cell receptor beta chains below, sequenced in a study of T cells in localized non-small cell lung cancer. Repertoires were generated with immunoSEQ multiplex PCR, while TCRdb's copy carries only in-frame clones and drops some. The top ten clones hold around 20% of a sample with about 2,200 clones, approximately 36% of them seen once. The sequenced sample was lung tumor tissue, obtained before any cancer treatment. These receptors originate from a female donor at least 60 years old with stage I lung adenocarcinoma.

The V call is TRBV19, the J call TRBJ2-2, with TRBD2 matching over 8 bases. The trim removed 5 bases at V and 6 bases at J, leaving 11 bases unmatched. Germline lookup yields CDR1 LNHDA and CDR2 SQIVND (reference sequence). The CDR3 has 16 residues. The CDR3 loop is CASSRSVGTSAGELFF. CDR3 coding DNA: TGTGCCAGTAGTCGCTCCGTCGGGACTAGTGCCGGGGAGCTGTTTTTT.

This clone has just a few counts. V and J are TRBV6-7 and TRBJ2-3; no clear D. TRBV6-7 is noted as an ORF with a role that remains uncertain. The CDR3 consists of 11 residues. V shed 7 bases and J shed 2 bases, with 4 bases lying between them. CDR3 DNA: TGTGCCAGCAAGTACACAGATACGCAGTATTTT. Translating it yields CASKYTDTQYF.

V and J are TRBV30 and TRBJ2-7, with 9 nucleotides matching TRBD2. The CDR3 loop spans 13 amino acids. V shed 4 bases and J 3 bases; nucleotides not matched to a gene: 4. Germline CDR1 is GTSNPN and CDR2 is SVGIG (reference sequence). The DNA of the CDR3 is TGTGCCTGGACTAGCGGGACCTACTACGAGCAGTACTTC. Its protein is CAWTSGTYYEQYF. Supplemented by reference TRBV30 and TRBJ2-7, the full variable domain reads SQTIHQWPATLVQPVGSPLSLECTVEGTSNPNLYWYRQAAGRGLQLLFYSVGIGQISSEVPQNLSASRPQDRQFILSSKKLLLSDSGFYLCAWTSGTYYEQYFGPGTRLTVT.

In its sample, this clone was seen a few times. This sequence joins TRBV9 and TRBJ2-3; 13 bases are shared with TRBD2. With V trimmed by 3 bases and J by 6 bases, 4 bases remained unmatched. The CDR3 runs to 15 residues. The germline V gene encodes CDR1 SGDLS and CDR2 YYNGEE. CDR3 amino acids: CASSGGLAGTDTQYF. In nucleotides, the CDR3 is TGTGCCAGCAGCGGGGGACTAGCGGGGACTGATACGCAGTATTTT.